The sequence of this T cell receptor beta chain was determined in a study of OX40 agonist ivuxolimab in advanced cancers. Study-level background: Ivuxolimab, which targeted the costimulatory receptor OX40 (CD134), was an agonistic, fully human IgG2 monoclonal antibody. The paper reports the monotherapy dose-escalation portion (N of about 52 patients) of the phase I ivuxolimab trial. In the dose-escalation cohort, approximately 82% of patients were male, and the mean age was roughly 60 years, with a range of roughly 23 to 85. Prior anti-PD-1, anti-PD-L1 or anti-CTLA-4 therapy was permitted, and 40% of dose-escalation patients had received checkpoint inhibitors. The purpose of peripheral TCRbeta sequencing was to test whether ivuxolimab changed TCR sequence diversity and led to clonal T-cell expansion. Partial responses occurred in three dose-escalation patients, of whom one had hepatocellular carcinoma and two had cutaneous melanoma. Intravenous ivuxolimab was administered to patients every 2 weeks at six dose levels: 0.01, 0.1, 0.3, 1.5, 3 and 10 mg/kg. Of the 52 patients in dose escalation, 19 had hepatocellular carcinoma, roughly 15 had melanoma, 9 had renal cell carcinoma and 9 had head and neck cancer.

Overall study outcomes, separate from this receptor: In the 0.1-3.0 mg/kg groups, partial responders had among the lowest normalized peripheral clonal expansion, particularly in CD8+ T cells. On average, CD8+ T cells showed more expanded clones than CD4+ T cells after ivuxolimab. Clonal expansion of both CD4+ and CD8+ blood T cells was observed from baseline to week 6 at doses 0.1 to 3.0 mg/kg. Low levels of normalized T-cell clonal expansion were also seen in some patients who did not respond. The antigen specificity of the clonally expanded peripheral T cells was not determined.

Notes on this clone: This clone's antigen is unknown. Base qualities are not provided; no much larger clone lies one nucleotide away.

Patients with a history of autoimmune disease or receiving systemic immunosuppression were excluded from the trial. Peripheral blood for TCR sequencing was drawn from every dose cohort at baseline, at cycle 4 day 1 and at cycle 7 day 1. The samples were drawn from a first-in-human, open-label, multicenter phase I dose-escalation trial of ivuxolimab. Adults with locally advanced or metastatic melanoma, renal cell, hepatocellular, or head and neck squamous cell carcinoma were enrolled in the trial. CD4+ and CD8+ T cells were sorted separately from peripheral blood before TCR sequencing. The cysteine opens and the phenylalanine closes a CDR3 of 16 amino acids. The kept DNA is CDR3 alone, 48 bases in frame from the first base. The germline V gene specifies MRHNA as CDR1 and SNTAGT as CDR2. V loses 6 bases at its end and J loses 2 bases; junction bases beyond the gene matches: 5. To sequence the TCRbeta CDR3 region, genomic DNA was isolated from the sorted cells. TCRbeta CDR3 regions were sequenced using the immunoSEQ Assay. TCRdb took this table from immuneACCESS and kept in-frame rearrangements with V and J called. Such tables lack part of the clones; where checked against another copy, unresolved V genes explain under half of the gap, and the rest is unexplained. The sample table shows tens of thousands of clones, and about 95% are seen once. Over 9% of the sample goes to the ten largest clones.

This TCR derives from an adult with an advanced solid tumor such as melanoma, head and neck, liver or kidney cancer. The sequence joins TRBV6-4 to TRBJ2-6, with 9 bases in between that match TRBD2. This material consisted of CD4+ or CD8+ T cells sorted from blood, taken in a trial of the OX40 agonist ivuxolimab. The nucleotides are TGTGCCAGCAGGTTAGCGGGAGCCGCTGGGGCCAACGTCCTGACTTTC. Its translation reads: CASRLAGAAGANVLTF.